A selection of T cell receptor beta chains follows, all from one sample in a study of shared clonotypes between healthy human individuals. Measured with immunoSEQ multiplex PCR; TCRdb has only the in-frame clones, and not every one. In the table there are some 2,100,000 clones, approximately 96% of which are singletons. Sequenced input: naive CD4+ T cells sorted from blood. The source is a man younger than 35 in good health. Each CDR3 is given with its conserved first and last residue. D genes are given only for firm matches. Clone size, where shown, is once, few, many, or a class for clones that have expanded.

D gene	clone size	V gene	J gene	CDR3 protein	CDR3 DNA
TRBD1	.	TRBV6-1	TRBJ1-4	CASKAGQGGYEKLFF	TGTGCCAGCAAAGCAGGACAGGGTGGATATGAAAAACTGTTTTTT
TRBD2	.	TRBV19	TRBJ2-3	CASSIASGSSDTQYF	TGTGCCAGTAGTATTGCTAGCGGGAGTTCAGATACGCAGTATTTT
TRBD1	.	TRBV5-1	TRBJ1-6	CASSRVTGDNSPLHF	TGCGCCAGCAGCCGGGTAACAGGGGACAATTCACCCCTCCACTTT
TRBD1	few	TRBV18	TRBJ2-7	CASSPGQGAYEQYF	TGTGCCAGCTCACCGGGACAGGGGGCCTACGAGCAGTACTTC
.	.	TRBV7-3	TRBJ1-1	CASSYDSMNTEAFF	TGTGCCAGCAGCTATGACAGCATGAACACTGAAGCTTTCTTT
TRBD1	.	TRBV4-1	TRBJ2-5	CASSQLQGALLETQYF	TGCGCCAGCAGCCAGTTACAGGGGGCCCTCCTGGAGACCCAGTACTTC
TRBD1	.	TRBV15	TRBJ1-2	CATSPPGQNYGYTF	TGTGCCACCAGCCCTCCGGGACAGAACTATGGCTACACCTTC
.	.	TRBV19	TRBJ2-7	CASSIRPESYEQYF	TGTGCCAGTAGTATAAGGCCAGAAAGTTACGAGCAGTACTTC
.	.	TRBV28	TRBJ1-5	CASSTGVFDQPQHF	TGTGCCAGCAGTACAGGAGTTTTCGATCAGCCCCAGCATTTT
.	once	TRBV6-5	TRBJ1-5	CASSYSRGTGQPQHF	TGTGCCAGCAGTTACTCGAGAGGAACGGGTCAGCCCCAGCATTTT
TRBD2	once	TRBV5-4	TRBJ2-5	CASSLGLAGGQETQYF	TGTGCCAGCAGCTTAGGACTAGCGGGGGGTCAAGAGACCCAGTACTTC
.	.	TRBV6-1	TRBJ1-5	CASRNAGASNQPQHF	TGTGCCAGCAGGAATGCAGGGGCAAGCAATCAGCCCCAGCATTTT
.	few	TRBV2	TRBJ1-6	CASSVTPNSPLHF	TGTGCCAGCAGTGTAACACCCAATTCACCCCTCCACTTT
.	once	TRBV28	TRBJ1-2	CASSSKRDHYGYTF	TGTGCCAGCAGTTCCAAGCGGGACCACTATGGCTACACCTTC